This T cell receptor beta chain was recorded in a study of T cell responses to AZD1222 COVID-19 vaccine. Whole-study context: Doses given second, at about 4 or about 12 weeks, were pooled. Regarding the study as a whole: Scientists sampled the repertoires only once the peak T cell response had passed. Baseline serostatus was positive in only a handful of AZD1222 recipients. Spike-specific TCR breadth and depth both grew after two AZD1222 doses.

Trimming left V 3 bases short and J 5 bases short, with 17 bases between. The CDR3 totals 15 residues. Germline assignment: CDR1 PRHDT and CDR2 FYEKMQ (reference sequence). Details on this clone: Antigen: not known.

The data were produced by immunoSEQ multiplex PCR, yet TCRdb's version contains in-frame clones alone and is incomplete. The table records around 83,000 clones, 86% of them present only once. This sequence was found in an adult in good health. The input for sequencing was peripheral blood, taken on day 0 of AZD1222 vaccination. The gene calls are TRBV13 and TRBJ2-7; possibly TRBD2 for D (6 bases). CDR3 residues: CASSFAGTLSHEQYF. The CDR3 DNA reads as TGTGCCAGCAGCTTCGCGGGGACCCTATCTCACGAGCAGTACTTC.